Described below is a single TCR beta chain sequence and its context. No cognate antigen has been identified for it. One base away there is no much larger clone; base qualities are not given. The germline V gene supplies CDR1 SQVTM and CDR2 ANQGSEA. The CDR3, cysteine through phenylalanine, is 13 amino acids long. Of the read, only the CDR3 DNA is kept; its 39 bases are in frame from base 1. The roughly 39 donors, aged 6 to 90 years, were systemically healthy Caucasian individuals from Russia. Around 10 milliliters of peripheral blood were drawn from each donor into EDTA-treated Vacutainer tubes. Ficoll-Paque density-gradient centrifugation was used to isolate PBMCs, with at least 7 million obtained per sample. Trizol reagent was used to extract total RNA from PBMCs, with at least 5 micrograms per sample. For every donor, flow cytometry on a PBMC aliquot measured the percentage of naive CD45RAhigh/CD27high T cells.

These data are taken from a study of blood T cells in healthy people across ages (dated by TCRdb to about 2015). Notes on the research overall: In model experiments, roughly one uniquely barcoded TCR beta cDNA molecule per two T cells was captured by template switching. Using deep sequencing normalized with unique cDNA molecular identifiers, the study measured how TCR beta repertoire diversity changes with age. Four age groups were formed from the donors: young (average 16 years), middle-aged (around 39), aged (62) and long-lived (about 75). To avoid experimental bias, donors of different ages were spread randomly across the sequencing lanes. The study analyzed two additional independent replicas of 1 million unique cDNA reads from the same blood draw for two donors, one aged 18 to 29 and one aged 80 or older. Broader findings and caveats from the paper: Compared with the aged group, the long-lived group had more naive CD4+ T cells, fewer expanded clones and increased TCR diversity, a pattern suggesting age selection. Bulk unsorted PBMC profiling prevented conclusive comparison of naive and antigen-experienced compartments. Observed TCR beta diversity per million T cells fell roughly linearly with age, and a significant reduction was already apparent by age roughly 40. Estimates of total diversity from one million sequenced T cells were regarded as lower bounds and underestimates. Observed TCR beta diversity correlated strongly with the percentage of naive T cells measured by flow cytometry. Because the CMV infection status of the donors was unknown, age-related changes in expanded clonotypes may potentially have been confounded.

The method behind the library was 5' RACE. Sequencing relied on an Illumina HiSeq 2500. A second 7 to 11 cycle PCR used a sample-barcoded 5' primer and a J-beta primer mix. A unique molecular identifier was introduced onto each TCR beta cDNA molecule by a template-switch 5' adaptor carrying 12 random nucleotides. Each sample yielded at least 2.5 million CDR3-containing paired-end reads. The Mint cDNA synthesis kit, primed by a TRBC-specific oligonucleotide, was used to synthesize first-strand cDNA from all RNA. All cDNA was treated with uracil-DNA glycosylase and then went through a first 18-cycle PCR with the universal primers M1SS and BC2_uni_R. Concerning the study's data processing: For normalization, 1 million high-quality reads were randomly selected from each sample, with every read carrying a distinct molecular identifier. Instead of being binned into consensus sequences, reads that shared molecular identifiers were thrown out. MiTCR, set to a Q25 quality threshold and the strictest error-elimination algorithm, was used for CDR3 identification, clonotype clustering and error correction. A nonparametric unseen species model with Euler transformation was used to estimate a lower bound on total TCR beta diversity. The public reads were quality trimmed at Q25 with fastp and then assembled into clones with MiXCR by TCRdb, keeping productive beta chains. Each CDR3 protein gets just one entry, which takes the most common genes and DNA from the rows behind it. TCRdb, rather than the study authors, made the V and J calls. Recorded for this sample are hundreds of thousands of distinct CDR3 sequences; 56% of them occurred a single time. Together, the top ten hold 25% to 30% of the sample.

This chain joins TRBV29-1 to TRBJ2-5; the D gene is perhaps TRBD1, from 7 matching bases. Near its end, the DNA agrees better with TRBJ2-7, so the J call may be wrong. The TCR sequence derives from a man in his forties or fifties in good health. Sequencing was carried out using blood. The CDR3 sequence is CSVERGDSYEQYF. Here is the DNA: TGCAGCGTTGAAAGGGGGGACAGCTACGAGCAGTACTTC.